These T cell receptor beta chains were read from a single sample in a study of cytomegalovirus exposure and HLA in healthy donors. Clones were sequenced by immunoSEQ multiplex PCR, and TCRdb holds only the in-frame ones, with some missing. This sample carries fewer than 200,000 clones, around 79% of them seen once, and the ten largest clones take 6% to 7%. Material: PBMCs. All receptors derive from a man aged 35-49 years in good health and CMV-seropositive. Each CDR3 is given with its conserved first and last residue. Each record gives: J gene, V gene, CDR3 protein.

j_gene: TRBJ2-3
v_gene: TRBV7-2
CDR3aa: CASSLGVSGRAADTQYF

j_gene: TRBJ1-5
v_gene: TRBV21-1
CDR3aa: CASSRDTSTEVVDSSNQPQHF

j_gene: TRBJ1-5
v_gene: TRBV21-1
CDR3aa: CASSSIEQGLGNNQPQHF

j_gene: TRBJ1-6
v_gene: TRBV7-9
CDR3aa: CASSLAGGSNSPLHF

j_gene: TRBJ1-4
v_gene: TRBV7-2
CDR3aa: CASSLSSGSGGKLFF

j_gene: TRBJ2-1
v_gene: TRBV7-9
CDR3aa: CASSLGGLAGNEQFF

j_gene: TRBJ2-6
v_gene: TRBV4-1
CDR3aa: CASSQVSGTGANGLTF

j_gene: -
v_gene: TRBV7-6
CDR3aa: CASSLYSRGTGTYEQYF

j_gene: TRBJ2-1
v_gene: TRBV11-2
CDR3aa: CASSFQTSGSYNEQFF

j_gene: TRBJ1-5
v_gene: TRBV7-2
CDR3aa: CASNERGIWQPQHF

j_gene: TRBJ2-3
v_gene: TRBV28
CDR3aa: CASSRTVSTDTQYF

j_gene: TRBJ2-7
v_gene: TRBV28
CDR3aa: CASSAPRASGRDYEQYF

j_gene: TRBJ2-1
v_gene: TRBV6-4
CDR3aa: CASSFEGAGEQFF

j_gene: TRBJ1-1
v_gene: TRBV5-1
CDR3aa: CASFLSREHQAFF

j_gene: TRBJ1-1
v_gene: TRBV4-1
CDR3aa: CASSQERRGGSTEAFF

j_gene: TRBJ1-2
v_gene: TRBV18
CDR3aa: CASSPDQGHYGYTF

j_gene: TRBJ1-1
v_gene: TRBV6-1
CDR3aa: CASRQDRTNTEAFF

j_gene: TRBJ1-3
v_gene: TRBV28
CDR3aa: CASSTGAGNTIYF

j_gene: TRBJ2-7
v_gene: TRBV27
CDR3aa: CASSAWDSSYEQYF

j_gene: TRBJ2-1
v_gene: TRBV9
CDR3aa: CASSVGTSGHEQFF

j_gene: TRBJ2-3
v_gene: TRBV5-1
CDR3aa: CASSQLTGTDTQYF

j_gene: TRBJ2-4
v_gene: TRBV9
CDR3aa: CASSVRGSGENSQYF

j_gene: TRBJ2-1
v_gene: TRBV28
CDR3aa: CASSTSGRVHNEQFF

j_gene: TRBJ2-7
v_gene: TRBV29-1
CDR3aa: CSVGGGSHEQYF

j_gene: TRBJ2-5
v_gene: TRBV30
CDR3aa: CAWSIQGKETQYF

j_gene: TRBJ2-1
v_gene: TRBV6-4
CDR3aa: CASSDSPAGEGGNEQFF

j_gene: TRBJ2-2
v_gene: TRBV12-5
CDR3aa: CASGWTVDRVNTGELFF

j_gene: TRBJ2-5
v_gene: TRBV5-1
CDR3aa: CASSPGQGRETQYF

j_gene: TRBJ2-3
v_gene: TRBV5-1
CDR3aa: CASGLAGDNTQYF

j_gene: TRBJ2-2
v_gene: TRBV2
CDR3aa: CASSVVGGEYTGELFF

j_gene: TRBJ2-1
v_gene: TRBV2
CDR3aa: CASSGLNNEQFF

j_gene: TRBJ2-5
v_gene: TRBV9
CDR3aa: CASSEKNGLAGSETQYF

j_gene: TRBJ2-5
v_gene: TRBV4-1
CDR3aa: CASSLAGGIQETQYF

j_gene: TRBJ1-6
v_gene: TRBV6-5
CDR3aa: CASSYKQGSSPLHF

j_gene: TRBJ1-3
v_gene: TRBV27
CDR3aa: CASSLSPLSSGNTIYF

j_gene: TRBJ2-6
v_gene: TRBV27
CDR3aa: CASSLERAGANGLTF

j_gene: TRBJ2-3
v_gene: TRBV10-1
CDR3aa: CASSGGTGVTDTQYF

j_gene: TRBJ1-5
v_gene: TRBV6-1
CDR3aa: CAGSESGATQPQHF

j_gene: TRBJ2-1
v_gene: TRBV29-1
CDR3aa: CSVGSSYNEQFF

j_gene: TRBJ2-5
v_gene: TRBV27
CDR3aa: CASRSMGGTQYF

j_gene: TRBJ2-1
v_gene: TRBV14
CDR3aa: CASSQRTSGYNEQFF

j_gene: TRBJ1-2
v_gene: TRBV6-5
CDR3aa: CASRYPVQGRYGYTF

j_gene: TRBJ2-6
v_gene: TRBV4-2
CDR3aa: CASSQAAGQVFSGANVLTF

j_gene: TRBJ2-1
v_gene: TRBV5-6
CDR3aa: CASSLGPDGRADEQFF

j_gene: TRBJ2-7
v_gene: TRBV28
CDR3aa: CASSTAGLAGGSYEQYF

j_gene: TRBJ1-2
v_gene: TRBV19
CDR3aa: CASSRDRRITNYGYTF

j_gene: TRBJ2-2
v_gene: TRBV5-6
CDR3aa: CASSLEDWNTGELFF

j_gene: TRBJ1-2
v_gene: TRBV27
CDR3aa: CASSLSAGGPYYGYTF

j_gene: -
v_gene: TRBV29-1
CDR3aa: CSVGGTVSSYEQYF

j_gene: TRBJ2-1
v_gene: TRBV6-6
CDR3aa: CASSRGGNEQFF

j_gene: TRBJ1-5
v_gene: TRBV5-6
CDR3aa: CASSLGLFSNQPQHF

j_gene: TRBJ2-2
v_gene: TRBV6-1
CDR3aa: CASSEVRGATGELFF

j_gene: TRBJ1-1
v_gene: TRBV7-6
CDR3aa: CASSSLNRGDTEAFF

j_gene: TRBJ2-7
v_gene: TRBV11-2
CDR3aa: CASRVWTGTYEQYF

j_gene: TRBJ1-6
v_gene: TRBV5-1
CDR3aa: CASSSSTYYNSPLHF